Described below is a single TCR beta chain sequence and its context. This clonotype was recorded at least ten times. Its specific antigen is unknown. No much larger clonotype is one base removed from it; base qualities were not supplied. Trimming costs V 6 bases and J 2 bases, and their ends lie 19 bases apart. From the germline V gene, CDR1 is SGHVS and CDR2 is FQNEAQ. The CDR3 starts with the cysteine, ends with the phenylalanine, and has 16 residues. Only the CDR3 portion is preserved as DNA: 48 bases, with reading frame beginning at the first base. This entry is derived from a study of T cells in Graves' hyperthyroidism and ophthalmopathy (dated by TCRdb to the late 2010s). Concerning the study at large: Peripheral blood samples were taken at initial diagnosis, before any treatment was given. After sampling, hyperthyroidism patients received methimazole starting at 30 mg daily, and ophthalmopathy patients received high-dose intravenous methylprednisolone. The paper describes TCR Vbeta CDR3 sequencing of 135 peripheral blood samples, made up of under 50 ophthalmopathy patients, around 73 hyperthyroidism patients and about 17 progressor patients. A discovery cohort of about 96 patients, 43 with Graves' ophthalmopathy and fewer than 65 with stable Graves' hyperthyroidism, was used to find distinguishing TCR V-J signatures. The 90 or so discovery patients were randomly split 7:3 into training and test sets. In addition, the study compared T-cell repertoires in thyroid tissue and in blood from about 6 Graves' hyperthyroidism patients. An independent validation cohort of under 20 hyperthyroidism patients and roughly 16 patients who later progressed to ophthalmopathy tested prospective prediction of ophthalmopathy. Broader findings and caveats from the paper: In validation, the model predicted progression to ophthalmopathy with just under 71% sensitivity and approximately 72% specificity, a median of about six months before onset. In cross-validation, a model built on a 13 V-J signature told ophthalmopathy apart from stable hyperthyroidism with 85% to 90% sensitivity and around 84% specificity, and in testing the same model reached 80%/75%. Sample size was not statistically predetermined, and investigators were not blinded to group allocation. Most expanded thyroid clonotypes (frequency above 0.001) were also found in blood, which suggests that blood repertoires may mirror thyroid immune responses.

The TCR beta CDR3 regions were amplified from the RNA transcripts. A first-round RT-PCR of the TCR CDR3 used the HTBI primer set with the Qiagen OneStep RT-PCR kit. Libraries were constructed in a second round of multiplex PCR, after which size selection and purification were performed. Paired-end sequencing of the libraries was performed with 100 bp reads on an Illumina HiSeq2000. As for how the authors treated the data: Raw data were processed with SOAPnuke, discarding reads with adapters, uncalled bases, mean Phred below 15, or no exact constant-primer or identifier match. High-quality paired reads were merged using COPE v1.2.5, and each unique nucleotide sequence was defined as a clonotype. MiTCR v1.1 was used to align the clonotypes against IMGT TRBV, TRBD and TRBJ reference segments. Analysis was restricted to V-J combinations with a frequency above 0.0001, which covered 99.2% of repertoires. The TCS score was defined as F50 (clonal expansion) divided by E x V (chaos), with BLOSUM62-based TCRdist calculated between CDR3 peptides within each V-J. Welch's t-statistics and random forest reduced roughly 530 V-J features to 13, which were used in a naive Bayes classifier (R e1071). TCRdb trimmed public reads at Q25 via fastp, called clones via MiXCR and kept in-frame beta chains. Rows matching on CDR3 protein sequence are summarized as one entry with the most common DNA and genes. V and J calls and clone size were set by TCRdb, not the authors. Recorded for this sample are 500,000 or so distinct CDR3 sequences; roughly 15% of them occurred a single time. The ten biggest clones cover 17% of the sample.

Ophthalmopathy patients had moderately to severely active disease, Clinical Activity Score of at least 3, NOSPECS grade of at least 4, and duration under 3 months. Exclusion was applied to patients with uncontrolled infections, other autoimmune diseases, pregnancy or lactation. Diagnoses relied on clinical symptoms, serum thyroxine and TRAb, thyroid ultrasound and orbital computed tomography. PBMCs were isolated from 10 ml of fresh peripheral blood by Ficoll-Paque density gradient centrifugation. Trizol reagent was used to extract total RNA, and RNA quality was then checked on an Agilent 2100 Bioanalyzer.

The sample was blood. Recombination linked TRBV7-8 to TRBJ2-5; perhaps TRBD2 is the D gene, with 6 bases matching. This clonotype was sampled from a woman aged 18-29 years with Graves' ophthalmopathy. The CDR3 sequence is CASSRSSVVPQETQYF. DNA sequence: TGTGCCAGCAGTCGTTCTAGCGTCGTACCACAAGAGACCCAGTACTTC.